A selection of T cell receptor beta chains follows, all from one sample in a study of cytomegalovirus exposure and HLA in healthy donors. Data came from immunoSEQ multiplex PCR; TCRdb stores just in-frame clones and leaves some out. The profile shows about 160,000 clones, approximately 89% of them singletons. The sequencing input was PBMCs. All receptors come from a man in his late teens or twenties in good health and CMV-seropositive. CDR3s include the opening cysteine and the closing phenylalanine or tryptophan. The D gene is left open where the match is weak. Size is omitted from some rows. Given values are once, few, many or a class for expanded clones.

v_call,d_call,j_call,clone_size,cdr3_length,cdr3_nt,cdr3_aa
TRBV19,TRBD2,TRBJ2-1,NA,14,TGTGCCAGTAGCAAGACTAGCGGTAACAATGAGCAGTTCTTC,CASSKTSGNNEQFF
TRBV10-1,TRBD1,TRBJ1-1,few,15,TGCGCCAGCAGGAGGGGACAGGGGATGAACACTGAAGCTTTCTTT,CASRRGQGMNTEAFF
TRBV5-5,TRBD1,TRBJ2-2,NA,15,TGTGCCAGCTCCGAGGCAGGGGGCTACACCGGGGAGCTGTTTTTT,CASSEAGGYTGELFF
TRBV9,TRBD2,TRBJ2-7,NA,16,TGTGCCAGCAGCGTAGAGGCTAGCGGGAGCCACTACGAGCAGTACTTC,CASSVEASGSHYEQYF
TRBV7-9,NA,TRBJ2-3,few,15,TGTGCCAGCAGCCTAAGCGGGGACACCCCAGATACGCAGTATTTT,CASSLSGDTPDTQYF
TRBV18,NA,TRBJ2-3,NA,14,TGTGCCAGCTCACCTTTGCAGGGATCAGATACGCAGTATTTT,CASSPLQGSDTQYF
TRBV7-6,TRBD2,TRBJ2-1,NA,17,TGTGCCAGCAGCCTTAGGACTAGCGGGAAATCCTACAATGAGCAGTTCTTC,CASSLRTSGKSYNEQFF
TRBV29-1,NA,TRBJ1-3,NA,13,TGCAGCGTTGCCCAAACAGCCGGAAACACCATATATTTT,CSVAQTAGNTIYF
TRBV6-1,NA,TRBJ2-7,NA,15,TGTGCCAGCACCCCTCGGAGGACCTACCGGGCCGAGCAGTACTTC,CASTPRRTYRAEQYF
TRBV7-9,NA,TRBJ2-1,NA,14,TGTGCCAGCAGCCCTGGGCTAGGAGGGTTCGAGCAGTTCTTC,CASSPGLGGFEQFF
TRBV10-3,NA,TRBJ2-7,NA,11,TGTGCCATCAGTTCAGACTACGAGCAGTACTTC,CAISSDYEQYF
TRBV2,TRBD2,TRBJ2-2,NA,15,TGTGCCAGCAGTGTAGGAGCGGGAACAACCGGGGAGCTGTTTTTT,CASSVGAGTTGELFF
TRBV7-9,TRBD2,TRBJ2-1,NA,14,TGTGCCAGCAGCTTAGTGGGGACTAGGGATGAGCAGTTCTTC,CASSLVGTRDEQFF
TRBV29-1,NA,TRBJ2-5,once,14,TGCAGCGTTGTATGGAGGGGGCTAGGGGAGACCCAGTACTTC,CSVVWRGLGETQYF
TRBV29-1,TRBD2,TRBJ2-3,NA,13,TGCAGCGTTGCAGCGGGAGTAGGAGATACGCAGTATTTT,CSVAAGVGDTQYF
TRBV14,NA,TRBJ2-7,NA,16,TGTGCCAGCAGCTTCTGGGGAAGCAGCGGTATCTACGAGCAGTACTTC,CASSFWGSSGIYEQYF
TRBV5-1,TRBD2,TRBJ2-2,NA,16,TGCGCCAGCAGCTTAAGACTAGCGGGAGGTACCGGGGAGCTGTTTTTT,CASSLRLAGGTGELFF
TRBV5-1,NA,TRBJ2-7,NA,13,TGCGCCAGCAGCACGACAGGTAACTACGAGCAGTACTTC,CASSTTGNYEQYF
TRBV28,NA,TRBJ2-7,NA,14,TGTGCCAGCAGTAGCAGGCGTCCTATCTACGAGCAGTACTTC,CASSSRRPIYEQYF
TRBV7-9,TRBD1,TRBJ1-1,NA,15,TGTGCCAGCAGCAAAAGACAGGGGGGGAACACTGAAGCTTTCTTT,CASSKRQGGNTEAFF
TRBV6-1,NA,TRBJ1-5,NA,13,TGTGCCAGCAGTGAAGCCGAGGGTCAGCCCCAGCATTTT,CASSEAEGQPQHF
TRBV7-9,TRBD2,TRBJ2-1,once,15,TGTGCCAGCAGCGTACTAGCGGGGACCAACAATGAGCAGTTCTTC,CASSVLAGTNNEQFF
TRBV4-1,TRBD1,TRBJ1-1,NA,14,TGCGCCAGCAGCCAATTAGGACAGGCACCCGACGCTTTCTTT,CASSQLGQAPDAFF
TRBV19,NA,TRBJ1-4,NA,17,TGTGCCAGTAGTATTTTCGGGGATATTGCAACTAATGAAAAACTGTTTTTT,CASSIFGDIATNEKLFF
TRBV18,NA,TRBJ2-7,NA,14,TGTGCCAGCTCACCCCAAATTAGCTCCTACGAGCAGTACTTC,CASSPQISSYEQYF
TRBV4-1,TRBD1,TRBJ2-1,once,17,TGCGCCAGCAGCCAAGGACTCCGGGACAGGGGCTACAATGAGCAGTTCTTC,CASSQGLRDRGYNEQFF
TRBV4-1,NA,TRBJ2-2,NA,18,TGCGCCAGCAGCCAAGGGGGTGGAGACAGTTTTTTCACCGGGGAGCTGTTTTTT,CASSQGGGDSFFTGELFF
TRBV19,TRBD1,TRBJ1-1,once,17,TGTGCCAGTAGTACCTTACCGGGACAGGAGATGAACACTGAAGCTTTCTTT,CASSTLPGQEMNTEAFF
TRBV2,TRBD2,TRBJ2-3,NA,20,TGTGCCAGCAGTGTAGCCGGTCTGTTAGGGACTAGCGGGAGGAAAGATACGCAGTATTTT,CASSVAGLLGTSGRKDTQYF
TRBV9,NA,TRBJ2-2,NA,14,TGTGCCAGCAGCGTAGACGGGAACACCGGGGAGCTGTTTTTT,CASSVDGNTGELFF
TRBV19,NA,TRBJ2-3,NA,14,TGTGCCAGTAGTATAGTTAGCGAAATGGATACGCAGTATTTT,CASSIVSEMDTQYF
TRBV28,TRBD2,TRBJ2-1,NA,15,TGTGCCAGCAGCAAACTAGCGGGGTCCTACAATGAGCAGTTCTTC,CASSKLAGSYNEQFF
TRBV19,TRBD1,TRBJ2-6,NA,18,TGTGCCAGTAGTAATGGGCCAGGGGGCGCTCCCGGGGCCAACGTCCTGACTTTC,CASSNGPGGAPGANVLTF
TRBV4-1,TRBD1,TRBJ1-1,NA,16,TGCGCCAGCAGCCAGCGAACAGGGGGGTTGTACACTGAAGCTTTCTTT,CASSQRTGGLYTEAFF
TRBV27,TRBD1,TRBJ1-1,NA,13,TGTGCCAGCAGACAAGACAGGGTCACTGAAGCTTTCTTT,CASRQDRVTEAFF
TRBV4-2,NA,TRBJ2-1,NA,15,TGTGCCAGCAGCCAAGAGGGACCAGGGGGGAATGAGCAGTTCTTC,CASSQEGPGGNEQFF
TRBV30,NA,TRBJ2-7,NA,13,TGTGCCCTGGAGCCTACGGTAACCTACGAGCAGTACTTC,CALEPTVTYEQYF
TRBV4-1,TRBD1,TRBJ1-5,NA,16,TGCGCCAGCAGCCAAGATCGACAGGGGCGGAATCAGCCCCAGCATTTT,CASSQDRQGRNQPQHF
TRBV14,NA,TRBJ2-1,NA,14,TGTGCCAGCAGCCCCCTCAGAGGGTACAATGAGCAGTTCTTC,CASSPLRGYNEQFF
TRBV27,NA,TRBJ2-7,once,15,TGTGCCAGCAGTCCCCGGACAGCGATCTCCTACGAGCAGTACTTC,CASSPRTAISYEQYF
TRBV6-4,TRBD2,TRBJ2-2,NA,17,TGTGCCAGTACCGGACTAGCGGGAGGGCCAGGGACCGGGGAGCTGTTTTTT,CASTGLAGGPGTGELFF
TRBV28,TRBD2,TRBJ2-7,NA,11,TGTGCCAGCAGTTCCCTAGCGGGGACGGACTTC,CASSSLAGTDF
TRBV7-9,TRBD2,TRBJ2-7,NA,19,TGTGCCAGCAGCTCCTCTGGGACTAGCCGGATTACAGGCTCCTACGAGCAGTACTTC,CASSSSGTSRITGSYEQYF
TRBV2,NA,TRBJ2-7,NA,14,TGTGCCAGCAGAACCGGGACACTGACCTACGAGCAGTACTTC,CASRTGTLTYEQYF
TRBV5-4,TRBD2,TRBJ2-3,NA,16,TGTGCCAGCAGCCCTCGTCGGGGGGAAGGTACAGATACGCAGTATTTT,CASSPRRGEGTDTQYF
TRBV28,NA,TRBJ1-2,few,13,TGTGCCAGCAGTTCCCCACCAATAGATGGCTACACCTTC,CASSSPPIDGYTF
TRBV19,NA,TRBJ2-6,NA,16,TGTGCCAGTAGTATATCACAGACCTCTGGGGCCAACGTCCTGACTTTC,CASSISQTSGANVLTF